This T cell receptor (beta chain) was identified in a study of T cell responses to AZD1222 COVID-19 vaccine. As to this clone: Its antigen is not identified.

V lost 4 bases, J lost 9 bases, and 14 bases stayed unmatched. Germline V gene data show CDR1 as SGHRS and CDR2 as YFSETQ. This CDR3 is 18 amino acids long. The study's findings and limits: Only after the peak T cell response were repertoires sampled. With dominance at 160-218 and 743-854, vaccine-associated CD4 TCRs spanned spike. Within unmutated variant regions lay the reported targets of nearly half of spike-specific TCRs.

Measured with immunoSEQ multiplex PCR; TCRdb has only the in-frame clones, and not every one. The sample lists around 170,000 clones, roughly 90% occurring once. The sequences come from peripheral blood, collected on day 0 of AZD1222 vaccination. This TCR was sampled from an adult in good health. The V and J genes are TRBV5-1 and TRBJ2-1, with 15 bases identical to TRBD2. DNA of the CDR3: TGCGCCAGCAGCCGGTCGGGACTAGCGGGAGGTCAAGTCGTTGAGCAGTTCTTC. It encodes CASSRSGLAGGQVVEQFF.